The 12 T cell receptor beta chains reported below all come from one sample, sequenced in a study of shared clonotypes between healthy human individuals (dated by TCRdb to about 2020). Library method: the immunoSEQ multiplex PCR assay. What TCRdb holds here is the immuneACCESS table cut down to in-frame rearrangements. Part of the clones is not present; checked against another copy, under half of the missing clones reflect an unresolved V gene, and the others are unexplained. The sample includes about 580,000 clones, with 98% observed a single time. Around 0.3% of the sample lies in the top ten. For the CD8 naive samples, CD45RO-negative cells were positively selected for CCR7, yielding a CD45RA+CCR7+ population from which TemRA cells were excluded. Material for sequencing was naive CD8+ T cells sorted from blood. This specimen's cell subset or site label, interpreted: CD45RA+CCR7+. The source is a man aged 25 to 40 in good health.

The chain uses TRBV5-5 and TRBJ1-4; TRBD1 aligns across 7 bases. This CDR3 region has 16 residues. V lost 2 bases to trimming and J lost 0 bases; unmatched junction nucleotides: 4. Germline CDR1 is SGHKS and CDR2 is YYEKEE (reference sequence). As DNA, the CDR3 is TGTGCCAGCAGCTTTAGGGGGCCGGCAACTAATGAAAAACTGTTTTTT. Encoded protein: CASSFRGPATNEKLFF.

J is TRBJ2-7 and V is TRBV27; maybe TRBD1 (5 bases). The length of the CDR3 is 15 residues. The V gene lost 3 bases and the J gene lost 3 bases, with 15 bases spanning the gap. CDR1 and CDR2 (germline): MNHEY, SMNVEV (reference sequence). CDR3: CASSFGQGSIYEQYF. The CDR3 nucleotides are TGTGCCAGCAGTTTCGGGCAGGGTTCGATCTACGAGCAGTACTTC.

The rearrangement links TRBV6-1 to TRBJ2-7; TRBD1 might be the D (6 bases). V was pared by 7 bases and J by 2 bases, with 15 bases between. CDR3 length: 14 amino acids. From germline, CDR1 is MNHNS and CDR2 SASEGT. The chain's CDR3 is CASTEGDTAYEQYF. Here the CDR3 DNA reads TGTGCCAGCACAGAAGGGGACACGGCCTACGAGCAGTACTTC.

This chain uses TRBV2 with TRBJ2-2, with D tentatively TRBD1 (5 bases). The germline V and J ends were trimmed by 7 bases and 3 bases, with 18 bases remaining between them. Germline V gene sequence: CDR1 SNHLY, CDR2 FYNNEI. This CDR3 is built from 16 residues. The CDR3 protein is CASIIDSRSDTGELFF. CDR3 DNA sequence: TGTGCCAGCATCATAGACAGCCGGTCGGACACCGGGGAGCTGTTTTTT.

The chain has TRBV14 and TRBJ2-7; D possibly uses TRBD1 or TRBD2 (5 bases each). V was shortened by 0 bases and J by 3 bases, with 12 bases between the two germline ends. The CDR3 runs to 15 residues. In germline, CDR1 is SGHDN, CDR2 FVKESK. Here the CDR3 reads CASSQEGRHLYEQYF. DNA of the CDR3: TGTGCCAGCAGCCAAGAGGGACGGCACCTCTACGAGCAGTACTTC.

This clone is a singleton in its sample. The chain couples TRBV27 to TRBJ2-1, with 8 bases identical to TRBD2. The CDR3 is 15 amino acids. The J segment lost 2 bases and the V segment lost 5 bases, leaving 5 bases of the junction unmatched. Per germline, CDR1 MNHEY and CDR2 SMNVEV (reference sequence). CDR3 loop: CASSPLAGTYNEQFF. The CDR3 nucleotides are TGTGCCAGCAGTCCGCTAGCGGGCACCTACAATGAGCAGTTCTTC.

This clone was observed once. The chain joins TRBV7-8 to TRBJ2-1; the D is unclear. Trimming removed 1 base at V and 10 bases at J, with 5 bases between. Germline V gives CDR1 SGHVS, CDR2 FQNEAQ. CDR3 length: 11 residues. The CDR3 DNA reads TGTGCCAGCAGCTTAGAAGGCGAGCAGTTCTTC. It translates to CASSLEGEQFF. Complete variable domain (other parts from reference TRBV7-8 and TRBJ2-1): GAGVSQSPRYKVAKRGQDVALRCDPISGHVSLFWYQQALGQGPEFLTYFQNEAQLDKSGLPSDRFFAERPEGSVSTLKIQRTQQEDSAVYLCASSLEGEQFFGPGTRLTVL.

V usage is TRBV7-6 and J usage is TRBJ2-2, with D uncertain. This CDR3 is built from 12 residues. Germline-derived CDR1 and CDR2 are SGHVS and FNYEAQ. With 3 bases removed from V and 9 bases from J, the gap between germline ends came to 8 bases. The CDR3 is CASSFQPRELFF. For the CDR3, the DNA is TGTGCCAGCAGCTTTCAACCGAGGGAGCTGTTTTTT.

The chain is built from TRBV11-2 and TRBJ2-6; possibly TRBD1 or TRBD2 for D (5 bases each). Germline V CDR1 and CDR2: SGHAT, FQNNGV. This CDR3 has 19 residues. The V end lost 3 bases, the J end lost 0 bases, and 18 bases lay between the germline ends. DNA of the CDR3: TGTGCCAGCAGCTTCCACTCTCGGGACCCCATCTCTGGGGCCAACGTCCTGACTTTC. It codes for CASSFHSRDPISGANVLTF.

The V call is TRBV7-8, the J call TRBJ2-7; 12 nucleotides match TRBD2. CDR1 is SGHVS and CDR2 is FQNEAQ in the germline V gene. The CDR3 has 15 amino acids. V shed 4 bases and J 7 bases; nucleotides not matched to a gene: 8. The CDR3 nucleotides are TGTGCCAGCAGCTCGCGACTAGCGGGAGTGGGAGAGCAGTACTTC. Translation: CASSSRLAGVGEQYF.

The chain links TRBV4-1 to TRBJ2-1; maybe TRBD2 (5 bases). This CDR3 is built from 13 residues. V lost 0 bases and J lost 9, with 9 bases in between. Germline assignment: CDR1 MGHRA and CDR2 YSYEKL. CDR3 in amino acids: CASSQDPGFEQFF. The DNA for the CDR3 is TGCGCCAGCAGCCAAGATCCGGGGTTTGAGCAGTTCTTC.

The V and J genes are TRBV6-5 and TRBJ2-7; D is uncertain. Trimming left V 8 bases short and J 3 bases short, with 8 bases between. The CDR3 loop spans 11 amino acids. Germline V gene sequence: CDR1 MNHEY, CDR2 SVGAGI. In DNA, the CDR3 is TGTGCCAGCTTCGCAGGCTACGAGCAGTACTTC. Amino acids: CASFAGYEQYF.